The 16 T cell receptor beta chains below were found in one sample sequenced in a study of CDR3 diversity in severe acne. TCRdb recomputed calls from the PCR reads with MiXCR, one row per CDR3 protein. The sample has 85,000 to 120,000 distinct CDR3 sequences, about half seen once. The sequencing input was blood. Receptors were obtained from a male donor with acne.

This clonotype was detected many times. This chain uses TRBV19 with TRBJ2-7, with D possibly being TRBD1 (7 bases). Trimming took 5 bases from V and 6 from J, leaving 17 bases between them. Germline V gene sequence: CDR1 LNHDA, CDR2 SQIVND (reference sequence). This CDR3 contains 14 residues. DNA of the CDR3: TGTGCCAGTAGTTCCTCGGGCCAGGGGGGCGAGCAGTACTTC. This sequence encodes CASSSSGQGGEQYF.

This clonotype came up many times. The chain joins TRBV20-1 to TRBJ1-4, with 8 nucleotides matching TRBD1. Losses at the gene ends were 5 bases for V and 8 bases for J; bases not matched to a gene: 10. This CDR3 is 14 amino acids long. Per germline, CDR1 DFQATT and CDR2 SNEGSKA (reference sequence). CDR3 sequence: CSARPRGRREKLFF. The CDR3 nucleotides read TGCAGTGCTCGACCCAGGGGGCGGCGAGAAAAACTGTTTTTT.

About this clonotype itself: Given the absence of the conserved phenylalanine or tryptophan at the CDR3 end, a read error is likely. Because the CDR3's place on the DNA is in doubt, the DNA is left out and the CDR3 is given as listed by TCRdb. V gene TRBV15 combines with J gene TRBJ1-2. Including both end residues, the CDR3 is 13 amino acids long. Per the germline V gene, CDR1 is LNHNV and CDR2 is YYDKDF (reference sequence). This CDR3 is CATSTRFTSGHSY.

This chain uses TRBV25-1 with TRBJ2-5; no clear D. V lost 5 bases and J 6 bases, leaving 16 bases between the germline ends. The CDR3 is 14 amino acids. CDR1 and CDR2 (germline): MGHDK, SYGVNS. The CDR3 region has the DNA TGTGCCAGCAGTTTGCCGGACGAAGGGAAGACCCAGTACTTC. This gives the protein CASSLPDEGKTQYF.

The chain uses TRBV10-3 and TRBJ2-6, with D perhaps being TRBD1 or TRBD2 (6 bases each). This CDR3 is 18 amino acids long. With 0 bases removed from V and 6 bases from J, the gap between germline ends came to 18 bases. Germline CDR1 is ENHRY and CDR2 is SYGVKD. The CDR3 bases are TGTGCCATCAGTGAGTCGAGTTCCACAGGGACTTCGGCCAACGTCCTGACTTTC. This codes for CAISESSSTGTSANVLTF.

Points on this clonotype: Compared with germline, one end of the junction differs, possibly owing to a read error. The V and J genes are TRBV10-2 and TRBJ1-5; 10 bases match TRBD1. Germline CDR1 WSHSY, CDR2 SAAADI. The CDR3 sequence is 15 residues long. The CDR3 region has the DNA TGCGCCAGCAGAGTGGGACAGGGGATCAATCTGCCCCAGCATTTT. Its translation is CASRVGQGINLPQHF.

V gene TRBV6-5 combines with J gene TRBJ2-7, with D perhaps TRBD1 (5 bases). The V end was cut by 0 bases, the J end by 2 bases, with 8 bases between. The CDR3 has 14 residues. Germline V gene data show CDR1 as MNHEY and CDR2 as SVGAGI. This chain's CDR3 is CASSYSDTAYEQYF. CDR3 in DNA: TGTGCCAGCAGTTACTCGGACACGGCCTACGAGCAGTACTTC.

The chain recombines TRBV2 with TRBJ2-7; 10 nucleotides align to TRBD2. The germline CDR1 and CDR2 sequences are SNHLY and FYNNEI. The CDR3 is 13 residues long. The trim removed 5 bases at V and 7 bases at J, leaving 5 bases unmatched. The DNA of the CDR3 is TGTGCCAGCAGTCCTAGCGGGAGAGGAGAGCAGTACTTC. Its translation is CASSPSGRGEQYF.

The rearrangement links TRBV27 to TRBJ1-2; D possibly corresponds to TRBD1 (5 bases). Germline V gene sequence: CDR1 MNHEY, CDR2 SMNVEV (reference sequence). Trimming left V 3 bases short and J 4 bases short, with 9 bases between. The CDR3 loop spans 13 amino acids. CDR3 coding DNA: TGTGCCAGCAGTTTGTCAGGGTTCTATGGCTACACCTTC. As protein: CASSLSGFYGYTF.

For this clonotype: The junction departs from the called germline gene at one end, perhaps through a read error. The CDR3 here is CASSVRTTNTKAFF. DNA of the CDR3: TGTGCCAGCAGTGTAAGGACAACGAACACTAAAGCTTTCTTT. The chain carries TRBV7-2 and TRBJ1-1; tentative D call: TRBD1 (5 bases). The V gene's germline CDR1 is SGHTA and CDR2 FQGNSA. The CDR3 runs 14 residues.

The chain is built from TRBV10-3 and TRBJ2-7, with 8 bases fitting TRBD1. The germline V gene has CDR1 ENHRY and CDR2 SYGVKD. V gave up 4 bases and J gave up 4 bases; unmatched junction bases: 6. CDR3 length: 14 residues. CDR3 DNA sequence: TGTGCCATCAGTGGGGCAGGACAGGGATACGAGCAGTACTTC. Protein product: CAISGAGQGYEQYF.

With regard to this clonotype: This is likely a read error, given that the CDR3 carries no conserved phenylalanine or tryptophan at its end. Because the CDR3's place on the DNA is in doubt, the DNA is left out and the CDR3 is given as listed by TCRdb. The V gene is TRBV7-2, the J gene TRBJ1-3; the table's D gene call, TRBD1, was not cross checked with the DNA. Germline CDR1 reads SGHTA; CDR2 reads FQGNSA. From its first to its last residue, the CDR3 has 8 amino acids. CDR3 amino acids: CASSSGTG.

Note on this clonotype: A much larger clone lies one base from this, so it may be a read error. The genes are TRBV6-5 and TRBJ1-1; D uncertain. This CDR3 has 12 residues. Germline values: CDR1 MNHEY, CDR2 SVGAGI. CDR3 protein: CVSSYPGTEAFF. The CDR3 DNA reads TGTGTCAGCAGTTACCCCGGGACTGAAGCTTTCTTT.

This clonotype was counted between two and nine times. DNA for the CDR3: TGTGCCAGCAGCCAAGATATGACGGGAGTCACCGGGGAGCTGTTTTTT. Its translation: CASSQDMTGVTGELFF. J is TRBJ2-2 and V is TRBV7-8; perhaps TRBD2 as D (6 bases). Germline CDR1 and CDR2: SGHVS and FQNEAQ. The V end lost 5 bases, the J end lost 4 bases, and 17 bases lay between the germline ends. The CDR3 is 16 residues long.

About this clonotype itself: A much more abundant neighbour one base away suggests this may be a read error. The genes are TRBV5-4 and TRBJ2-2, with 13 positions matching TRBD2. CDR1 SGHNT and CDR2 YYREEE come from the germline V gene (reference sequence). CDR3 size: 16 residues. CDR3 sequence (DNA): TGTGCCAGCAGAGGACTAGCGGGAGCGAACACCTGGGAGCTGTTTTTT. Encoded protein: CASRGLAGANTWELFF.

There are many counts of this clonotype. The CDR3 nucleotides read TGCAGTGCTAGAGATTTGCGGACATTCCTAGGCTCACCCCTCCACTTT. Encoded protein: CSARDLRTFLGSPLHF. The chain carries TRBV20-1 and TRBJ1-6, with D possibly being TRBD1 (5 bases). Trimming left V 0 bases short and J 10 bases short, with 19 bases between. Per germline, CDR1 DFQATT and CDR2 SNEGSKA (reference sequence). CDR3 length equals 16 residues.